This T cell receptor beta chain originates from a study of cytomegalovirus exposure and HLA in healthy donors. Whole-study results and caveats: An observed cluster of highly shared sequence variants was recorded as a likely sequencing artifact. With later analysis, a missense DCLRE1C variant became linked to TCR beta V- and J-gene trimming. Associated with cytomegalovirus, according to the listing, were approximately 160 TCR beta chains. In the analysis, some V segments, TRBV6-2 and TRBV6-3 included, were excluded as indistinguishable.

In this sample, this clone turned up once. What it recognizes is unknown. Primers included in the PCR were 60 Vbeta and 13 Jbeta primers. TCRdb's copy holds only in-frame clones and misses some; the assay was immunoSEQ multiplex PCR. The sample consists of roughly 120,000 clones, under 85% of them appearing once. V gave up 5 bases and J gave up 6 bases, with 9 bases separating them. The CDR3 runs to 12 residues. Germline V CDR1 and CDR2: MNHNY, SVGAGI (reference sequence). Sequencing was performed on PBMCs. This clonotype originated in a woman aged 45-65 years in good health and CMV-seropositive. This rearrangement joins TRBV6-6 to TRBJ2-3, with D perhaps TRBD2 (7 bases). The CDR3 DNA reads as TGTGCCAGCAGTCGGGGGGCTGATACGCAGTATTTT. It codes for CASSRGADTQYF.